These 26 T cell receptor beta chains were sequenced from one sample in a study of Graves' ophthalmopathy and Graves' hyperthyroidism. Amplification of TCR beta CDR3 regions used RNA transcripts. HTBI primers primed a first-round RT-PCR, and a second-round multiplex PCR followed. Using its own MiXCR run on the multiplex PCR reads, TCRdb lists one record per CDR3 protein. Among roughly 300,000 distinct CDR3 sequences, about a sixth were seen once, and the ten largest hold around 12%. Sequencing input: peripheral blood. The source is an adult man with Graves' ophthalmopathy.

This clonotype has at least ten counts. The chain has TRBV6-5 and TRBJ1-2, with a possible D match to TRBD1 (6 bases). CDR3 length: 16 amino acids. CDR1 is MNHEY and CDR2 is SVGAGI in the germline V gene. V lost 0 bases, J lost 0 bases, and 11 bases lay in between. DNA for the CDR3: TGTGCCAGCAGTTACTCGGCGGGGGCCACTAACTATGGCTACACCTTC. Protein sequence: CASSYSAGATNYGYTF.

In this sample, this clonotype turned up many times. The chain carries TRBV30 and TRBJ1-2; unclear D gene. Looked up from germline, CDR1 is GTSNPN and CDR2 is SVGIG (reference sequence). V lost 2 bases, J lost 4 bases, and 17 bases lay in between. The CDR3 runs 15 residues. In DNA, the CDR3 is TGTGCCTGGAGTTTCTTGGCAGGCCAGGCCTATGGCTACACCTTC. This gives the protein CAWSFLAGQAYGYTF.

This clonotype was counted many times. This chain connects TRBV6-5 to TRBJ1-1; no definite D call. This CDR3 comprises 15 residues. V was shortened by 0 bases and J by 1 base, with 9 bases between the two germline ends. Germline V gives CDR1 MNHEY, CDR2 SVGAGI. CDR3 residues: CASSYSSSENTEAFF. The CDR3 DNA sequence: TGTGCCAGCAGTTACTCGTCATCAGAGAACACTGAAGCTTTCTTT.

This clonotype was seen repeatedly, ten times or more. V is TRBV10-3 and J is TRBJ1-3; the D gene is possibly TRBD1 (6 bases). The CDR3 runs to 16 residues. From germline, CDR1 is ENHRY and CDR2 SYGVKD. Deletions cut 10 bases from V and 2 bases from J, with 21 bases between. This chain's CDR3 is CATTLFGGGPGNTIYF. The CDR3 DNA sequence: TGTGCCACCACACTATTTGGCGGGGGGCCTGGAAACACCATATATTTT.

This clonotype has ten or more counts. The V gene is TRBV20-1, the J gene TRBJ2-5; D possibly matches TRBD1 or TRBD2 (5 bases each). The V and J ends lost 6 bases and 3 bases respectively, with 17 bases between them. Germline-derived CDR1 and CDR2 are DFQATT and SNEGSKA (reference sequence). The CDR3 runs 14 residues. CDR3 in amino acids: CSAELRDGKETQYF. The CDR3 coding sequence is TGCAGTGCGGAACTACGGGACGGAAAAGAGACCCAGTACTTC.

This clonotype was observed at least ten times. This chain links TRBV11-1 with TRBJ2-2; tentative D call: TRBD1 (6 bases). The CDR3 covers 15 residues. CDR1 is SGHAT, CDR2 FQDESV, per germline (reference sequence). V lost 4 bases and J lost 4, with 13 bases in between. The CDR3 here is CASSSHRAITGELFF. For the CDR3, the DNA is TGTGCCAGCAGCTCCCACAGGGCGATCACCGGGGAGCTGTTTTTT. The variable domain in full, completed from reference TRBV11-1 and TRBJ2-2, reads EAEVAQSPRYKITEKSQAVAFWCDPISGHATLYWYRQILGQGPELLVQFQDESVVDDSQLPKDRFSAERLKGVDSTLKIQPAELGDSAMYLCASSSHRAITGELFFGEGSRLTVL.

This clonotype was seen repeatedly, ten times or more. The rearrangement links TRBV7-6 to TRBJ2-7; no clear D gene. Trimming shortened V by 5 bases and J by 0 bases, and 11 bases separated the two germline ends. Per the germline V gene, CDR1 is SGHVS and CDR2 is FNYEAQ. The CDR3 totals 14 residues. DNA of the CDR3: TGTGCCAGCAGCCCCCTAGGAATCTCCTACGAGCAGTACTTC. Its translation: CASSPLGISYEQYF.

This clonotype occurred many times. CDR3 DNA: TGTGCCAGCAGTGTTCGACAGGGGGCTATGAGGCAGCCCCAGCATTTT. It translates to CASSVRQGAMRQPQHF. This sequence joins TRBV28 and TRBJ1-5; 10 bases align to TRBD1. V was pared by 5 bases and J by 7 bases, with 11 bases of the junction left unmatched. Germline V gene lookup returns CDR1 MDHEN and CDR2 SYDVKM. This CDR3 comprises 16 residues.

This chain uses TRBV7-2 with TRBJ2-7; D remains ambiguous. The V and J ends lost 0 bases and 7 bases respectively, with 16 bases between them. This CDR3 contains 15 residues. Germline loops: CDR1 SGHTA, CDR2 FQGNSA. The CDR3 nucleotides are TGTGCCAGCAGCTTAGCGTGGGGTTATTCGAGGGAGCAGTACTTC. It is translated as CASSLAWGYSREQYF.

The CDR3, as DNA: TGTGCCAGCATGGAGCGTTATCAGCCCCAGCATTTT. Its translation: CASMERYQPQHF. The gene calls are TRBV12-3 or TRBV12-4 and TRBJ1-5, with D unclear. V gave up 7 bases and J gave up 5 bases, with 9 bases separating them. This CDR3 contains 12 residues.

Ten or more counts support this clonotype. V is TRBV28 and J is TRBJ2-5; 7 nucleotides line up with TRBD1. The CDR3 length is 16 residues. Looked up from germline, CDR1 is MDHEN and CDR2 is SYDVKM. V lost 5 bases and J lost 4; bases outside the gene matches: 13. The CDR3: CASSPELGTVRETQYF. The CDR3 DNA reads TGTGCCAGCAGTCCCGAACTTGGGACAGTCCGAGAGACCCAGTACTTC.

The V gene is TRBV28, the J gene TRBJ2-5; possibly TRBD2 for D (5 bases). V shed 8 bases and J shed 4 bases, with 8 bases lying between them. CDR1 is MDHEN, CDR2 SYDVKM, per germline. The CDR3 totals 11 residues. The CDR3 loop reads CASESGETQYF. The CDR3 bases are TGTGCCAGCGAGAGCGGAGAGACCCAGTACTTC.

This clonotype was found many times. The V and J genes are TRBV11-2 and TRBJ2-7, with unresolved D. In germline, CDR1 is SGHAT, CDR2 FQNNGV. The CDR3 extends over 15 amino acids. Trimming left V 1 base short and J 0 bases short, with 10 bases between. The chain's CDR3 is CASSLVAESSYEQYF. The DNA for the CDR3 is TGTGCCAGCAGCTTAGTAGCTGAAAGCTCCTACGAGCAGTACTTC.

This clonotype was seen at least ten times. The CDR3 sequence: CASRPYGSGRRVSNQPQHF. The DNA of the CDR3 is TGTGCCAGCAGACCCTATGGGTCAGGGCGAAGGGTTAGCAATCAGCCCCAGCATTTT. The chain is built from TRBV27 and TRBJ1-5; perhaps TRBD1 as D (5 bases). CDR3 size: 19 residues. Germline V CDR1 and CDR2: MNHEY, SMNVEV (reference sequence). Trimming took off 6 bases at V and 0 bases at J, with 24 bases between the two ends.

Ten or more counts support this clonotype. The chain is built from TRBV20-1 and TRBJ1-6; D remains unclear. The CDR3 loop spans 12 amino acids. Trimming took off 1 base at V and 7 bases at J, with 5 bases between the two ends. Germline assignment: CDR1 DFQATT and CDR2 SNEGSKA (reference sequence). The CDR3 coding sequence is TGCAGTGCTAGAGCGCAGAATTCACCCCTCCACTTT. Amino acids: CSARAQNSPLHF.

This clonotype was seen repeatedly, ten times or more. J is TRBJ2-7 and V is TRBV12-3 or TRBV12-4, with 7 bases fitting TRBD2. The ends lost 6 bases at V and 0 bases at J; junction bases unmatched: 8. This CDR3 comprises 15 residues. This CDR3 is CASRWGRASSYEQYF. The CDR3 nucleotides read TGTGCCAGCAGGTGGGGGAGGGCGAGCTCCTACGAGCAGTACTTC.

This clonotype has a count of ten or more. V gene TRBV20-1 combines with J gene TRBJ2-3, with 9 bases aligning to TRBD2. CDR3 length: 16 residues. V was pared by 0 bases and J by 6 bases, with 10 bases of the junction left unmatched. The germline CDR1 and CDR2 sequences are DFQATT and SNEGSKA (reference sequence). CDR3 bases: TGCAGTGCTAGAGATGGAAGGGGGCGGGGGGGCGATACGCAGTATTTT. This gives the protein CSARDGRGRGGDTQYF.

This clonotype was counted many times. V gene TRBV24-1 combines with J gene TRBJ1-1; D is unclear. Germline V gives CDR1 KGHDR, CDR2 SFDVKD. V shed 5 bases and J shed 1 base, with 10 bases lying between them. The CDR3 loop spans 14 amino acids. The CDR3 coding sequence is TGTGCCACCAGTGCCTCGACACCGAACACTGAAGCTTTCTTT. Protein product: CATSASTPNTEAFF.

There are many counts of this clonotype. The chain recombines TRBV6-5 with TRBJ2-7; a possible D gene is TRBD2 (5 bases). Germline V lookup: CDR1 MNHEY, CDR2 SVGAGI. V dropped 5 bases and J dropped 6 bases, with 14 bases sitting between them. The CDR3 is made up of 13 amino acids. In DNA form, the CDR3 reads TGTGCCAGCAGTCCCAGGACTGCGGGCGAGCAGTACTTC. Translation gives CASSPRTAGEQYF.

This clonotype was observed many times. The V gene is TRBV20-1, the J gene TRBJ2-2; D may match TRBD1 or TRBD2 (6 bases each). Trimming cost V 0 bases and J 6 bases, with 14 bases left between them. Per germline, CDR1 DFQATT and CDR2 SNEGSKA (reference sequence). This CDR3 spans 15 amino acids. The CDR3 DNA is TGCAGTGCTAGAGATCCCAGGGGAGGAGCCGGGGAGCTGTTTTTT. It encodes CSARDPRGGAGELFF.

This clonotype occurred many times. The J gene is TRBJ1-2, the V gene TRBV11-2, with TRBD1 as a possible D gene (5 bases). Looked up from germline, CDR1 is SGHAT and CDR2 is FQNNGV. Deletions cut 6 bases from V and 0 bases from J, with 17 bases between. CDR3 length equals 16 residues. As DNA, the CDR3 is TGTGCCAGCAGTCTGGGGTATCAGGACACTAACTATGGCTACACCTTC. Its translation: CASSLGYQDTNYGYTF.

This clonotype was detected many times. The chain has TRBV19 and TRBJ1-1; 11 bases are a match to TRBD1. This CDR3 comprises 15 residues. Germline CDR1 reads LNHDA; CDR2 reads SQIVND (reference sequence). The V segment lost 1 base and the J segment 4 bases; nucleotides outside the gene matches: 2. The CDR3 DNA reads as TGTGCCAGTAGTATAGGGGGGACAGGGGGCACTGAAGCTTTCTTT. This sequence encodes CASSIGGTGGTEAFF.

This clonotype was observed many times. The chain couples TRBV2 to TRBJ1-1; no definite D call. Germline-derived CDR1 and CDR2 are SNHLY and FYNNEI. This CDR3 comprises 14 residues. V was cut by 2 bases and J by 0 bases, with 7 bases left in between. This chain's CDR3 is CASSERAMNTEAFF. Written as DNA, the CDR3 is TGTGCCAGCAGTGAACGGGCCATGAACACTGAAGCTTTCTTT.

This clonotype was seen repeatedly, ten times or more. The V gene is TRBV10-3, the J gene TRBJ1-1; D uncertain. Germline CDR1 and CDR2: ENHRY and SYGVKD. The CDR3 has 12 residues. Trimming stripped 3 bases from V and 5 bases from J, with 7 bases between. CDR3 protein: CAISEGGTEAFF. CDR3 DNA: TGTGCCATCAGTGAAGGTGGGACTGAAGCTTTCTTT.

This clonotype was seen at least ten times. The chain employs TRBV30 and TRBJ1-2, with 7 bases aligning to TRBD1. Trimming removed 0 bases from V and 10 bases from J; junction bases left unmatched: 8. CDR1 and CDR2 from the germline V gene are GTSNPN and SVGIG (reference sequence). The CDR3 runs 13 residues. CDR3: CAWSVTTGSDYTF. In DNA form, the CDR3 reads TGTGCCTGGAGTGTAACGACAGGGTCGGACTACACCTTC.

This clonotype was recorded at least ten times. V is TRBV6-2 or TRBV6-3 and J is TRBJ1-1, with D hard to call. The V gene's germline CDR1 is MNHEY and CDR2 SVGEGT. This CDR3 is 12 amino acids long. Trimming took off 7 bases at V and 5 bases at J, with 11 bases between the two ends. In nucleotides, the CDR3 is TGTGCCAGCACAGGAGGAAGAACTGAAGCTTTCTTT. Protein product: CASTGGRTEAFF.